The present T cell receptor (beta chain) was sequenced within a study of T cell repertoires in cytomegalovirus infection. One entry per CDR3 protein, called by TCRdb with MiXCR from the reads. Here the sample spans more than 650,000 distinct CDR3 sequences, under 40% being singletons. Trimming cost V 0 bases and J 7 bases; bases outside gene matches: 0. Germline CDR1 SGHTA, CDR2 FQGTGA. The CDR3 has 13 residues. This clonotype has more than one count but fewer than ten. A much more abundant neighbour one base away suggests this may be a read error. Sequenced sample: PBMCs. This chain joins TRBV7-3 and TRBJ2-1; 7 bases fit TRBD1. The clonotype comes from a human donor in good health (CMV status not recorded). Some clones in this sample may be carry-over from other donors' samples. The CDR3 DNA reads TGTGCCAGCAGCTTAACGACAGGGAATGAGCAGTTCTTC. Translation gives CASSLTTGNEQFF. The variable domain in full, completed from reference TRBV7-3 and TRBJ2-1, reads GAGVSQTPSNKVTEKGKYVELRCDPISGHTALYWYRQSLGQGPEFLIYFQGTGAADDSGLPNDRFFAVRPEGSVSTLKIQRTERGDSAVYLCASSLTTGNEQFFGPGTRLTVL.